This T cell receptor (beta chain) was documented in a study of blood T cell repertoires in COVID-19. Participant ages covered about 18 to 100 years across 25 or so US areas. Cohorts were determined from participant-reported clinical history. The V gene lost 2 bases and the J gene lost 6 bases, with 7 bases spanning the gap. The CDR3 spans 12 residues. Original processing methods: Estimation of nucleated cell counts relied on the amplification of reference gene primers. Sequenced by immunoSEQ multiplex PCR; TCRdb stores in-frame clones only, minus some. V and J calls and clone size follow that table, whereas D and trimming were derived from the DNA. The sample gives about 300,000 clones, roughly nine tenths of which show up once; approximately 5.2% is in the top ten.

The V and J genes are TRBV6-7 and TRBJ1-2; D is perhaps TRBD1 (5 bases). TRBV6-7 is noted as an ORF with a role that remains uncertain. Sequencing was performed on PBMCs or T cells enriched from blood (not recorded which). The sequence derives from a woman aged 30 to 39 who had recovered from COVID-19. As DNA, the CDR3 is TGTGCCAGCAGTTACCGGGGGGATGGCTACACCTTC. Its translation is CASSYRGDGYTF.